Listed here is a single T cell receptor (beta chain). The antigen is undetermined. The time point here: new active TB diagnosis, blood taken before or within 7 days of starting treatment. Data came from immunoSEQ multiplex PCR; TCRdb stores just in-frame clones and leaves some out. This table has tens of thousands of clones, 80% to 95% appearing once. The data originate from a study of T cells in tuberculosis. Whole-study context: This South African cohort compared adolescents with or without latent tuberculosis against adults with active tuberculosis. Whole-study results and caveats: Shorter CDR3-alpha in active tuberculosis partly drove smaller distances.

This CDR3 spans 15 amino acids. Germline loops: CDR1 ENHRY, CDR2 SYGVKD. The junction had 7 bases not matched to a gene; V was cut back by 6 bases and J by 4 bases. The TCR sequence derives from an adult with tuberculosis. The sequencing here drew on PBMCs, taken at tuberculosis diagnosis. The chain joins TRBV10-3 to TRBJ2-1; 9 nucleotides match TRBD1. CDR3 sequence reads: CAIREDRGDYNEQFF. In nucleotides, the CDR3 is TGTGCCATCAGGGAGGACAGGGGCGATTACAATGAGCAGTTCTTC.